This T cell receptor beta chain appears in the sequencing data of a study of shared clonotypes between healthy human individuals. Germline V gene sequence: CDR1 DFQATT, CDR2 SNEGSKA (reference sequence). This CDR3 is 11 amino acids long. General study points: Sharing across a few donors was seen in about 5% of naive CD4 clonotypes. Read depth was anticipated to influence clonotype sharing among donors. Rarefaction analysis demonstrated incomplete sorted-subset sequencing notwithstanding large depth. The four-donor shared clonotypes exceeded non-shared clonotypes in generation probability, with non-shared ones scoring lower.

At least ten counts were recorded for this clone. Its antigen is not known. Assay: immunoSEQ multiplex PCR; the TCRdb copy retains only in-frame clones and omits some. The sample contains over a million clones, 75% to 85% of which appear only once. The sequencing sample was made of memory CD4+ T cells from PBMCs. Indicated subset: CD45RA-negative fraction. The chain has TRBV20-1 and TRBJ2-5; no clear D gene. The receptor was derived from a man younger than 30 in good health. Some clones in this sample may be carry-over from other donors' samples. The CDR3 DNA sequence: TGCAATCTACAGAAACAAGAGACCCAGTACTTC. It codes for CNLQKQETQYF.